The sequence of this TCR beta chain was determined in a study of spatial heterogeneity in lung cancer. Germline assignment: CDR1 SGHVS and CDR2 FNYEAQ. This CDR3 region has 17 residues. V was clipped by 5 bases and J by 3 bases; unmatched bases: 14. Regarding time point: sample taken at primary tumor resection. Frozen PBMC, nontumor lung or tumor provided whole RNA, which was sequenced unsorted. TCRdb called the 5' RACE reads again in MiXCR, with one record for every CDR3 protein. Here the sample spans about 45,000 distinct CDR3 sequences, about 12% being singletons. The material was PBMCs, obtained at surgery. The source is a female donor with early-stage non-small cell lung cancer. V gene TRBV7-6 combines with J gene TRBJ2-5; TRBD1 aligns across 8 bases. In DNA, the CDR3 is TGTGCCAGCAGCACCCACAAAAACAGGGGGTTGGAAGAGACCCAGTACTTC. Protein sequence: CASSTHKNRGLEETQYF.